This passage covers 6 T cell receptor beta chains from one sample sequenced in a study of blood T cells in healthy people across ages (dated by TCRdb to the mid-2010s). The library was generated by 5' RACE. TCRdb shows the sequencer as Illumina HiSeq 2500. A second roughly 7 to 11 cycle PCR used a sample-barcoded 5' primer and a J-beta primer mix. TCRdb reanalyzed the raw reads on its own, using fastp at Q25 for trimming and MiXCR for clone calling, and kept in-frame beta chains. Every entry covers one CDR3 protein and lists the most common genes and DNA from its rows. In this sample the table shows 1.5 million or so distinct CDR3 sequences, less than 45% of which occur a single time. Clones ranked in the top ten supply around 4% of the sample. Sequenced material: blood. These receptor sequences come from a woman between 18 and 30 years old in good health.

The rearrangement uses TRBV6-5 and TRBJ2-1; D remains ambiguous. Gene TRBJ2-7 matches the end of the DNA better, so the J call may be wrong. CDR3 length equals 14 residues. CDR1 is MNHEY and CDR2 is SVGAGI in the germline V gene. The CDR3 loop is CASSYSLSNHEQYF. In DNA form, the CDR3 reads TGTGCCAGCAGTTACTCGTTAAGTAACCATGAGCAGTACTTC.

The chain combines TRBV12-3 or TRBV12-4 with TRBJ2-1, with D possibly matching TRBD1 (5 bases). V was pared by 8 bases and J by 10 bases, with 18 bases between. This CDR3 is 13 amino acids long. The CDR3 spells CASSGPGSGEQFF. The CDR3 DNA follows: TGTGCCAGCTCCGGGCCAGGGTCTGGGGAGCAGTTCTTC.

As DNA, the CDR3 is TGTGCCAGCAGTGAGGGCAGGGGGTATAGCACAGATACGCAGTATTTT. This gives the protein CASSEGRGYSTDTQYF. This chain uses TRBV2 with TRBJ2-3; 7 nucleotides line up with TRBD1. Germline assignment: CDR1 SNHLY and CDR2 FYNNEI. This CDR3 contains 16 residues. With V trimmed by 3 bases and J by 0 bases, 6 bases remained unmatched.

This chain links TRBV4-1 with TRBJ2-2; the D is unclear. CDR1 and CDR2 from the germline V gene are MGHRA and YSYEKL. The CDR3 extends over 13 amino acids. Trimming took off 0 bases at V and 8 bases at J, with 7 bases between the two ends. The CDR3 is CASSQDRRGELFF. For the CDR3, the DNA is TGCGCCAGCAGCCAAGATCGCCGGGGGGAGCTGTTTTTT.

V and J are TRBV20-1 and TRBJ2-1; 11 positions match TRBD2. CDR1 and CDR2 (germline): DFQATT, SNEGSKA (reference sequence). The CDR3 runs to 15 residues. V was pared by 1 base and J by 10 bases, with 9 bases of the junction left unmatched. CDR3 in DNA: TGCAGTGCTAGAGGGGTGGCTAGCGGGAGGTGGGAGCAGTTCTTC. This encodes CSARGVASGRWEQFF.

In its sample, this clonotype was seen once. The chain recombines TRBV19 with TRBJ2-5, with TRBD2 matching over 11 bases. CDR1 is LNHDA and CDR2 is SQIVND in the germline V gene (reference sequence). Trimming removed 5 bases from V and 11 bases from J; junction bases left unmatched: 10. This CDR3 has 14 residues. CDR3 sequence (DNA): TGTGCCAGTAGTCTTCCTAGCGGGGGGAATGAGCAGTACTTC. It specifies CASSLPSGGNEQYF.